Listed here is a single TCR beta chain. After removal of 3 bases from V and 0 bases from J, the junction contained 4 bases not matched to a gene. The CDR3 length is 16 residues. The V gene's germline CDR1 is MDHEN and CDR2 SYDVKM. The data derive from a study of T cell repertoires in cytomegalovirus infection. TCRdb used MiXCR to reprocess the reads, holding one entry per CDR3 protein. The sample records 680,000 or so distinct CDR3 sequences, 35% to 45% being singletons. Sequencing was performed on PBMCs. The V and J genes are TRBV28 and TRBJ2-1; 8 bases fit TRBD2. The sequence came from a human donor in good health (CMV status not recorded). Some clones in this sample may be carry-over from other donors' samples. This CDR3 is CASSFPTSGSYNEQFF. The DNA for the CDR3 is TGTGCCAGCAGTTTCCCAACTAGCGGCTCCTACAATGAGCAGTTCTTC.